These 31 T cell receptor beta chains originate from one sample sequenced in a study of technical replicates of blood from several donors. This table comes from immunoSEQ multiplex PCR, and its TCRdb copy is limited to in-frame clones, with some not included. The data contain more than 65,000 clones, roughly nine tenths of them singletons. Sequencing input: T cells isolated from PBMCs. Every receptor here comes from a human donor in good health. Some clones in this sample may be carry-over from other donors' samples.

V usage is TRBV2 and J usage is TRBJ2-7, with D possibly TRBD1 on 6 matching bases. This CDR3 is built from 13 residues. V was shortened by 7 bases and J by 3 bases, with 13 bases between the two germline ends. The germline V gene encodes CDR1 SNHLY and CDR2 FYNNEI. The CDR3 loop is CASTLRQVYEQYF. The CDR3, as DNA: TGTGCCAGCACGCTCAGACAGGTCTACGAGCAGTACTTC.

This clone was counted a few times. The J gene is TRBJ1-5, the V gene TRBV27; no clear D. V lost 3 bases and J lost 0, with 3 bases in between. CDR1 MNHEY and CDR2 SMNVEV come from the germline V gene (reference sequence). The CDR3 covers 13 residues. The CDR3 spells CASSFLSNQPQHF. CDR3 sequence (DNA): TGTGCCAGCAGTTTTCTTAGCAATCAGCCCCAGCATTTT.

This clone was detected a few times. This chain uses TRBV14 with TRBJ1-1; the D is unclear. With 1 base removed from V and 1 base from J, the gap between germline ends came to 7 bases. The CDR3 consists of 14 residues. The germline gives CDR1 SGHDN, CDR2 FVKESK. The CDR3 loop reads CASSQGLTNTEAFF. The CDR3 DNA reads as TGTGCCAGCAGCCAAGGACTCACGAACACTGAAGCTTTCTTT.

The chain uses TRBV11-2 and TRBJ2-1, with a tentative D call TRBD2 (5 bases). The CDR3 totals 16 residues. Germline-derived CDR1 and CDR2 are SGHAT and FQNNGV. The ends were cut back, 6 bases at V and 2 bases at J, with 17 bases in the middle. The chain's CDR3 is CASSLEGQKTYNEQFF. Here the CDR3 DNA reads TGTGCCAGCAGTCTAGAGGGCCAGAAGACCTACAATGAGCAGTTCTTC.

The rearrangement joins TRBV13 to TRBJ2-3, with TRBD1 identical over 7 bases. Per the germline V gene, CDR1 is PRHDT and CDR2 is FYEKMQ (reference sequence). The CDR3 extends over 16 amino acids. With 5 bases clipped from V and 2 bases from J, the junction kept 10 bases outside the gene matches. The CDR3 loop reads CASSPSGTDLTDTQYF. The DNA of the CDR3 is TGTGCCAGCAGCCCCTCCGGGACAGACCTCACAGATACGCAGTATTTT.

The CDR3 DNA reads as TGTGCCAGCATCAAACAGAATCTCCCCCCAACCCAGTACTTC. The encoded protein is CASIKQNLPPTQYF. The chain uses TRBV7-9 and TRBJ2-5; D remains unclear. V shed 7 bases and J shed 8 bases, with 20 bases lying between them. The germline gives CDR1 SEHNR, CDR2 FQNEAQ (reference sequence). The CDR3 is made up of 14 amino acids.

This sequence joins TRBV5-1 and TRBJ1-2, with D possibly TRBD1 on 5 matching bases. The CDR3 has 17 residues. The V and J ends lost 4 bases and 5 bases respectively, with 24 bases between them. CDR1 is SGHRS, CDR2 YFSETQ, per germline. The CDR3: CASSEGSQGGGLYGYTF. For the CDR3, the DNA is TGCGCCAGCAGCGAAGGGTCCCAGGGAGGCGGACTATATGGCTACACCTTC. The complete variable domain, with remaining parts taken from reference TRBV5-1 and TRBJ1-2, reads KAGVTQTPRYLIKTRGQQVTLSCSPISGHRSVSWYQQTPGQGLQFLFEYFSETQRNKGNFPGRFSGRQFSNSRSEMNVSTLELGDSALYLCASSEGSQGGGLYGYTFGSGTRLTVV.

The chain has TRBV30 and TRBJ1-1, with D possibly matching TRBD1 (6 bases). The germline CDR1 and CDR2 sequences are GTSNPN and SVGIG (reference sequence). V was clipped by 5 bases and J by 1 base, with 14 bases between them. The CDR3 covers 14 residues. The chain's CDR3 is CAWSRGQPNTEAFF. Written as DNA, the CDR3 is TGTGCCTGGTCAAGAGGACAGCCGAACACTGAAGCTTTCTTT.

CDR3 loop: CASSPRRAVVAPLHF. The CDR3 coding sequence is TGTGCCAGCTCACCAAGGAGAGCAGTGGTCGCACCCCTCCACTTT. The chain is built from TRBV18 and TRBJ1-6; D is unresolved. Per germline, CDR1 KGHSH and CDR2 LQKENI. V gave up 2 bases and J gave up 11 bases, with 16 bases separating them. The CDR3 totals 15 residues.

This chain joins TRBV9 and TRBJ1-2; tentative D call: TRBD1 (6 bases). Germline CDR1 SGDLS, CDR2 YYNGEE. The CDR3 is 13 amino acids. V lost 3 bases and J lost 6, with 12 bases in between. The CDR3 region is CASSATQGHGYTF. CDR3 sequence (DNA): TGTGCCAGCAGCGCGACCCAGGGGCATGGCTACACCTTC. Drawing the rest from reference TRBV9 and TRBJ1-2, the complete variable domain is DSGVTQTPKHLITATGQRVTLRCSPRSGDLSVYWYQQSLDQGLQFLIQYYNGEERAKGNILERFSAQQFPDLHSELNLSSLELGDSALYFCASSATQGHGYTFGSGTRLTVV.

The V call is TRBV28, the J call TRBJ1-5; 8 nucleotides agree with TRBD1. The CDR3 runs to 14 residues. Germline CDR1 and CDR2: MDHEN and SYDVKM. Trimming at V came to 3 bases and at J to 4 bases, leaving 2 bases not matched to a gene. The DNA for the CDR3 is TGTGCCAGCAGTTTTCAGGGGGCGAATCAGCCCCAGCATTTT. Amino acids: CASSFQGANQPQHF.

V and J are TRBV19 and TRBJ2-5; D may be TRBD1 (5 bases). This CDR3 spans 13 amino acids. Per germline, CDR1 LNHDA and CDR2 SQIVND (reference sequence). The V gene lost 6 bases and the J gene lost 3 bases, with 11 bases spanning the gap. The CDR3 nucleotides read TGTGCCAGTAGCCCGGGCAGGGAAGAGACCCAGTACTTC. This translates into CASSPGREETQYF.

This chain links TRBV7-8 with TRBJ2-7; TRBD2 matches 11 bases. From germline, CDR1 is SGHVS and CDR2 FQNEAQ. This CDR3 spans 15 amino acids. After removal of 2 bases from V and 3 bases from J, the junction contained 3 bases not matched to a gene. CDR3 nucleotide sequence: TGTGCCAGCAGCTTAAGACTAGCGGGACTCTACGAGCAGTACTTC. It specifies CASSLRLAGLYEQYF.

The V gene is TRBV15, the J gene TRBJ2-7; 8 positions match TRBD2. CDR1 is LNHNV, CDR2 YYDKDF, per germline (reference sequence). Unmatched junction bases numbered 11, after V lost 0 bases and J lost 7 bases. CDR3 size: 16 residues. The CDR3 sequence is CATSRDRAGAPEEQYF. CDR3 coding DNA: TGTGCCACCAGCAGAGATCGAGCGGGAGCTCCGGAGGAGCAGTACTTC.

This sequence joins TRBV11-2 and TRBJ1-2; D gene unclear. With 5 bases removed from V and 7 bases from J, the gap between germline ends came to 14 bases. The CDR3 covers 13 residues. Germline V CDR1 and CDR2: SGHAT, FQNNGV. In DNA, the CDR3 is TGTGCCAGCAGCCTCCCCGGGGTGGGTGGCTACACCTTC. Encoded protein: CASSLPGVGGYTF.

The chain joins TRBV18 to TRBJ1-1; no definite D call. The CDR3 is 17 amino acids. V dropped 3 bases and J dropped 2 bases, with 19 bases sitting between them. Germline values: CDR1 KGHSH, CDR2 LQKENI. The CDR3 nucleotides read TGTGCCAGCTCACCTAGTTCGCTTTCGCTGACAAACACTGAAGCTTTCTTT. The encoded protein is CASSPSSLSLTNTEAFF. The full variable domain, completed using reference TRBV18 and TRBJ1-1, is NAGVMQNPRHLVRRRGQEARLRCSPMKGHSHVYWYRQLPEEGLKFMVYLQKENIIDESGMPKERFSAEFPKEGPSILRIQQVVRGDSAAYFCASSPSSLSLTNTEAFFGQGTRLTVV.

The CDR3 here is CSVEGRANTGELFF. Here the CDR3 DNA reads TGCAGCGTTGAAGGCAGGGCGAACACCGGGGAGCTGTTTTTT. V is TRBV29-1 and J is TRBJ2-2; weak D call: TRBD1 (5 bases). Per germline, CDR1 SQVTM and CDR2 ANQGSEA. The CDR3 runs to 14 residues. With 1 base removed from V and 0 bases from J, the gap between germline ends came to 6 bases.

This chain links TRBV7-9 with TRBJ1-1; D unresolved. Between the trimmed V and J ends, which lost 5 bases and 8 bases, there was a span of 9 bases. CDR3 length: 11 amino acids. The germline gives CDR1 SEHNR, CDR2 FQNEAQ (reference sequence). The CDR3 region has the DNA TGTGCCAGCAGCGGGAGAGGAGAAGCTTTCTTT. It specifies CASSGRGEAFF.

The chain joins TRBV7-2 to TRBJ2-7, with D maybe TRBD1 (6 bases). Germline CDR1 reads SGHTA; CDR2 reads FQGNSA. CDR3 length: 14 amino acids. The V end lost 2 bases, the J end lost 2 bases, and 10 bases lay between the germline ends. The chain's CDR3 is CASSLNQGPYEQYF. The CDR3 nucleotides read TGTGCCAGCAGCTTAAATCAGGGGCCCTACGAGCAGTACTTC.

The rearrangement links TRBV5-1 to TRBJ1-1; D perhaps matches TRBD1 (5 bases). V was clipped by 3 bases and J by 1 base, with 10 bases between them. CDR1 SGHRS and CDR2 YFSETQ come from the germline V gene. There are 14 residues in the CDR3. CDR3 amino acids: CASSWTQGNTEAFF. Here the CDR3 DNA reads TGCGCCAGCAGCTGGACCCAGGGGAACACTGAAGCTTTCTTT.

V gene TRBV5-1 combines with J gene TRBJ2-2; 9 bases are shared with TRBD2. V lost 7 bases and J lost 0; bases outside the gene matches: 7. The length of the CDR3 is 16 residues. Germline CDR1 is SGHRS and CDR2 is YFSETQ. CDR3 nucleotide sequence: TGCGCCAGCTTCCCAGCGGGAGGACCGAACACCGGGGAGCTGTTTTTT. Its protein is CASFPAGGPNTGELFF.

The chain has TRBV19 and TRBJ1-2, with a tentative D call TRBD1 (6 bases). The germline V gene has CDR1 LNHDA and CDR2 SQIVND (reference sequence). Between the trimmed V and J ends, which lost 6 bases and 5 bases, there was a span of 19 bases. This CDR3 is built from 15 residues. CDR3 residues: CASRINGQTGYGYTF. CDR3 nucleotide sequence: TGTGCCAGTAGGATAAATGGACAGACCGGTTATGGCTACACCTTC.

CDR3 loop: CASSSRTSGSAETQYF. CDR3 DNA: TGTGCCAGCAGCTCCCGGACTAGCGGGAGTGCGGAGACCCAGTACTTC. V is TRBV7-9 and J is TRBJ2-5, with 13 bases aligning to TRBD2. The V and J ends lost 4 bases and 5 bases, in that order; junction bases with no gene match: 7. CDR3 length: 16 amino acids. The germline CDR1 and CDR2 sequences are SEHNR and FQNEAQ (reference sequence).

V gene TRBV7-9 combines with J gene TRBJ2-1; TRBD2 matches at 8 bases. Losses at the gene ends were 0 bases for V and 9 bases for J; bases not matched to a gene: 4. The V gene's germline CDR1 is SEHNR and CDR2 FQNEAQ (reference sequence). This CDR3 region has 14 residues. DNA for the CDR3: TGTGCCAGCAGCTTAGCACGGGGGGGTGCTGAGCAGTTCTTC. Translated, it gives CASSLARGGAEQFF.

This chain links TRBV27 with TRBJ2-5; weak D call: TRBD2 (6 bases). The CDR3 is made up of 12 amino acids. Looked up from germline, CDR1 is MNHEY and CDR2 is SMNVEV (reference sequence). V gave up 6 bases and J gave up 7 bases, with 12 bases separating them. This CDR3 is CASRGGLGTQYF. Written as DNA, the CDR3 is TGTGCCAGCAGGGGGGGATTGGGGACCCAGTACTTC.

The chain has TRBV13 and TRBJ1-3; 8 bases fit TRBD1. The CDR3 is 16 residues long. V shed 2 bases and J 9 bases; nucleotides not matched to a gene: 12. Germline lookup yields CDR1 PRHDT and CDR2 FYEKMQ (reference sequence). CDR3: CASSLSPGTGHGTIYF. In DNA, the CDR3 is TGTGCCAGCAGCTTATCCCCCGGGACAGGACACGGCACCATATATTTT.

CDR3 nucleotide sequence: TGTGCCAGTAGTAGCCTTAGCGTTGGGACCCAGTACTTC. Protein product: CASSSLSVGTQYF. The chain recombines TRBV19 with TRBJ2-5, with TRBD2 as a possible D gene (5 bases). Germline CDR1 and CDR2: LNHDA and SQIVND (reference sequence). Trimming removed 4 bases from V and 7 bases from J, with 13 bases in between. The CDR3 extends over 13 amino acids.

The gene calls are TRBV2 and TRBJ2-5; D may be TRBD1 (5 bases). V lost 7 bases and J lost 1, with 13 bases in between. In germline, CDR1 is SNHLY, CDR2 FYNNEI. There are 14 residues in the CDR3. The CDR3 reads CASTSPGFQETQYF. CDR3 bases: TGTGCCAGCACCTCACCAGGGTTCCAAGAGACCCAGTACTTC.

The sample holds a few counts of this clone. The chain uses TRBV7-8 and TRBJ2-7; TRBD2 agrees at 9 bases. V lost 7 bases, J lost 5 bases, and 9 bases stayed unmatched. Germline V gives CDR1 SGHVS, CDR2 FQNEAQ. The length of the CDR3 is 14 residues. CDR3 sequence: CASTPTSGLNEQYF. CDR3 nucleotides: TGTGCCAGCACCCCGACTAGCGGACTAAACGAGCAGTACTTC. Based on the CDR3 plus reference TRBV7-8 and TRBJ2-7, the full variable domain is GAGVSQSPRYKVAKRGQDVALRCDPISGHVSLFWYQQALGQGPEFLTYFQNEAQLDKSGLPSDRFFAERPEGSVSTLKIQRTQQEDSAVYLCASTPTSGLNEQYFGPGTRLTVT.

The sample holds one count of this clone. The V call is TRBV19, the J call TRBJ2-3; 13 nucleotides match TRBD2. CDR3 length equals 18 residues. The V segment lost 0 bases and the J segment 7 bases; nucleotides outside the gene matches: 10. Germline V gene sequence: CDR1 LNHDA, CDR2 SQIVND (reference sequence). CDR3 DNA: TGTGCCAGTAGTATAGATCGGGGGACTAGCGGGGAACTGAATACGCAGTATTTT. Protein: CASSIDRGTSGELNTQYF.

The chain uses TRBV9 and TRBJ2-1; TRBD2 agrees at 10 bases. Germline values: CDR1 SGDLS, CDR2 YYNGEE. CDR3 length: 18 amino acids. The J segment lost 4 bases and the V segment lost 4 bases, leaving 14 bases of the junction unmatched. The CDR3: CASSPFTRSSGRYNEQFF. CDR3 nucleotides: TGTGCCAGCAGCCCATTCACCCGGAGTAGCGGGAGGTACAATGAGCAGTTCTTC.